These 5 T cell receptor beta chains were all obtained from the same sample, sequenced in a study of T cell responses to AZD1222 COVID-19 vaccine. Using immunoSEQ multiplex PCR, the repertoire was profiled, and TCRdb retains in-frame clones only, with some absent. The top ten hold about 3.5% of the sample, which has fewer than 200,000 clones, approximately 90% seen once. Sample: peripheral blood, taken 28 days after the second dose of the MenACWY control vaccine. These receptors were taken from an adult who received the MenACWY meningococcal vaccine as a control.

About this clone: The same CDR3 also results from other DNA sequences found in this sample. This chain joins TRBV2 and TRBJ1-6; TRBD1 might be the D (5 bases). The CDR3 sequence is 13 residues long. V gave up 6 bases and J gave up 10 bases, with 13 bases separating them. Germline-derived CDR1 and CDR2 are SNHLY and FYNNEI. In DNA, the CDR3 is TGTGCCAGCAGACCTACCGACAGATCACCCCTCCACTTT. This sequence encodes CASRPTDRSPLHF.

The rearrangement uses TRBV5-1 and TRBJ2-2; 8 nucleotides agree with TRBD2. The V segment lost 2 bases and the J segment 7 bases; nucleotides outside the gene matches: 7. This CDR3 contains 15 residues. Per the germline V gene, CDR1 is SGHRS and CDR2 is YFSETQ. The CDR3 sequence: CASSFLTSDSGELFF. The DNA for the CDR3 is TGCGCCAGCAGCTTCTTGACTAGCGACAGCGGGGAGCTGTTTTTT.

The gene calls are TRBV25-1 and TRBJ1-1, with D tentatively TRBD1 (5 bases). CDR1 MGHDK and CDR2 SYGVNS come from the germline V gene. Trimming took 5 bases from V and 11 from J, leaving 21 bases between them. CDR3 length equals 14 residues. For the CDR3, the DNA is TGTGCCAGCAGTCGTAATGAAGGGGCCCCCCTTGCTTTCTTT. Translation: CASSRNEGAPLAFF.

The CDR3 nucleotides read TGTGCCAGCAGCGTAATAGGGACAGCGAGCACAGATACGCAGTATTTT. This translates into CASSVIGTASTDTQYF. This chain links TRBV9 with TRBJ2-3; 7 bases agree with TRBD1. Germline V gene data show CDR1 as SGDLS and CDR2 as YYNGEE. The CDR3 covers 16 residues. V shed 1 base, J shed 0 bases, and the junction held 5 bases outside the gene matches.

This clone was seen a few times. In DNA form, the CDR3 reads TGTGCCAGTAGCTCCCTCCCCGGTTCTGGAAACACCATATATTTT. Its protein is CASSSLPGSGNTIYF. The V call is TRBV19, the J call TRBJ1-3; D not certain. Trimming shortened V by 6 bases and J by 1 base, and 13 bases separated the two germline ends. There are 15 residues in the CDR3. Germline V gene lookup returns CDR1 LNHDA and CDR2 SQIVND (reference sequence).